Below, 22 T cell receptor beta chains from the same sample are listed, as sequenced in a study of blood T cell repertoires in COVID-19. Method: immunoSEQ multiplex PCR; TCRdb's copy keeps in-frame clones and lacks some. The sample records roughly 150,000 clones, more than 85% being singletons. Sequences were obtained from peripheral blood. Source of these receptors: a woman aged 70-85 years with acute or convalescent COVID-19.

J is TRBJ2-7 and V is TRBV5-1; D perhaps matches TRBD1 (5 bases). The CDR3 has 15 residues. Looked up from germline, CDR1 is SGHRS and CDR2 is YFSETQ. The germline V and J ends were trimmed by 3 bases and 4 bases, with 17 bases remaining between them. CDR3 nucleotide sequence: TGCGCCAGCAGCTCCACCGTCGACAGAAGATACGAGCAGTACTTC. The encoded protein is CASSSTVDRRYEQYF.

The chain has TRBV4-2 and TRBJ1-4; D is unclear. V lost 4 bases, J lost 5 bases, and 14 bases lay in between. Looked up from germline, CDR1 is LGHNA and CDR2 is YNFKEQ. The CDR3 runs 15 residues. The DNA for the CDR3 is TGTGCCAGCAGCCGCGGCGAAAGCCCCAATGAAAAACTGTTTTTT. It specifies CASSRGESPNEKLFF.

Comments on this clone: The junction shows a germline mismatch at one end, possibly a read error. V is TRBV7-7 and J is TRBJ2-1; D might be TRBD1 (6 bases). The germline gives CDR1 SSHAT, CDR2 FNYEAQ (reference sequence). The CDR3 loop spans 13 amino acids. The CDR3 bases are TGTGCTAGCAGCCTAGTTCGGACAGATGAGCAGTTCTTC. This encodes CASSLVRTDEQFF.

This chain connects TRBV4-3 to TRBJ1-1; D may be TRBD1 (5 bases). The V gene's germline CDR1 is LGHNA and CDR2 YSLEER. The germline V and J ends were trimmed by 4 bases and 7 bases, with 16 bases remaining between them. This CDR3 spans 14 amino acids. CDR3 amino acids: CASSRLAGGDEAFF. For the CDR3, the DNA is TGCGCCAGCAGCCGCCTAGCCGGGGGGGATGAAGCTTTCTTT.

The genes are TRBV6-2 or TRBV6-3 and TRBJ1-5; 7 nucleotides match TRBD1. V was pared by 4 bases and J by 0 bases, with 6 bases of the junction left unmatched. This CDR3 has 16 residues. Germline CDR1 and CDR2: MNHEY and SVGEGT. The CDR3, as DNA: TGTGCCAGCAGTTCAAGGGACAGTTATAGCAATCAGCCCCAGCATTTT. It specifies CASSSRDSYSNQPQHF.

V is TRBV18 and J is TRBJ2-7; 13 nucleotides agree with TRBD2. This CDR3 has 15 amino acids. Per germline, CDR1 KGHSH and CDR2 LQKENI. J gave up 2 bases and V 6 bases, and 4 bases lay outside the gene matches. Here the CDR3 reads CASSLTSGGAYEQYF. CDR3 nucleotide sequence: TGTGCCAGCTCCCTAACTAGCGGGGGGGCCTACGAGCAGTACTTC. The complete variable domain, with remaining parts taken from reference TRBV18 and TRBJ2-7, reads NAGVMQNPRHLVRRRGQEARLRCSPMKGHSHVYWYRQLPEEGLKFMVYLQKENIIDESGMPKERFSAEFPKEGPSILRIQQVVRGDSAAYFCASSLTSGGAYEQYFGPGTRLTVT.

This clone was observed once. The chain links TRBV5-5 to TRBJ1-1; no clear D. CDR1 is SGHKS and CDR2 is YYEKEE in the germline V gene (reference sequence). CDR3 size: 14 residues. Between the trimmed V and J ends, which lost 5 bases and 1 base, there was a span of 12 bases. CDR3 residues: CASRMYRSNTEAFF. The CDR3 bases are TGTGCCAGCAGGATGTACCGGTCGAACACTGAAGCTTTCTTT.

V usage is TRBV21-1 and J usage is TRBJ2-7; the table's D call, TRBD2, was not checked against the DNA. TRBV21-1 is a pseudogene. The CDR3 sequence is 12 residues long. As DNA, the CDR3 is TGTGCCAGCAGCATATCGGTATACGAGCAGTACGTC. Its protein is CASSISVYEQYV.

V is TRBV28 and J is TRBJ2-7, with D possibly matching TRBD2 (5 bases). CDR1 and CDR2 (germline): MDHEN, SYDVKM. The length of the CDR3 is 13 residues. Trimming cost V 3 bases and J 7 bases, with 13 bases left between them. The CDR3 DNA reads TGTGCCAGCAGTTTGGGGTCTCGGGGTGAGCAGTACGTC. Amino acids: CASSLGSRGEQYV.

This clone was counted a single time. DNA for the CDR3: TGTGCCAGCAGCCAAGTTTTTGGACTAGCCAAAGAGACCCAGTACTTC. Translated, it gives CASSQVFGLAKETQYF. The rearrangement links TRBV3-1 (or the pseudogene TRBV3-2) to TRBJ2-5, with 8 positions matching TRBD2. Unmatched junction bases numbered 7, after V lost 1 base and J lost 3 bases. Germline CDR1 LGHDT, CDR2 YNNKEL (reference sequence). The CDR3 length is 16 residues.

The rearrangement joins TRBV11-1 to TRBJ2-7; a possible D gene is TRBD2 (5 bases). The ends were cut back, 4 bases at V and 4 bases at J, with 14 bases in the middle. Per the germline V gene, CDR1 is SGHAT and CDR2 is FQDESV (reference sequence). There are 14 residues in the CDR3. CDR3 in DNA: TGTGCCAGCAGCTCCCCCGCGGGCGGGTACGAGCAGTACTTC. As protein: CASSSPAGGYEQYF.

J is TRBJ1-1 and V is TRBV12-3 or TRBV12-4; 7 bases agree with TRBD1. The CDR3 runs 13 residues. J gave up 1 base and V 6 bases, and 2 bases lay outside the gene matches. The chain's CDR3 is CASRRQGNTEAFF. Here the CDR3 DNA reads TGTGCCAGCAGGCGACAGGGGAACACTGAAGCTTTCTTT.

The V gene is TRBV2, the J gene TRBJ1-4, with D perhaps TRBD1 (6 bases). The CDR3 loop spans 15 amino acids. With 7 bases removed from V and 4 bases from J, the gap between germline ends came to 16 bases. From germline, CDR1 is SNHLY and CDR2 FYNNEI. CDR3 loop: CASTPQGTYNEKLFF. CDR3 nucleotide sequence: TGTGCCAGCACTCCACAGGGAACTTATAATGAAAAACTGTTTTTT.

This clone was observed many times. Different DNA sequences within this sample yield the same CDR3. J is TRBJ1-1 and V is TRBV6-1, with D maybe TRBD1 (5 bases). Deletions cut 0 bases from V and 1 base from J, with 12 bases between. Germline CDR1 is MNHNS and CDR2 is SASEGT. CDR3 length: 16 amino acids. This CDR3 is CASSEALGAGNTEAFF. The CDR3 DNA reads TGTGCCAGCAGTGAAGCGCTTGGGGCAGGGAACACTGAAGCTTTCTTT.

This clone was seen a handful of times. The V call is TRBV5-1, the J call TRBJ2-5, with 11 bases lining up with TRBD1. CDR1 SGHRS and CDR2 YFSETQ come from the germline V gene. This CDR3 spans 16 amino acids. V trimming: 2 bases; J trimming: 4 bases; junction bases outside the gene matches: 7. Here the CDR3 reads CASSFAGTGGIETQYF. The CDR3 coding sequence is TGCGCCAGCAGCTTCGCCGGGACAGGGGGTATAGAGACCCAGTACTTC. The entire variable domain, with the rest obtained from reference TRBV5-1 and TRBJ2-5, is as follows: KAGVTQTPRYLIKTRGQQVTLSCSPISGHRSVSWYQQTPGQGLQFLFEYFSETQRNKGNFPGRFSGRQFSNSRSEMNVSTLELGDSALYLCASSFAGTGGIETQYFGPGTRLLVL.

The chain combines TRBV6-5 with TRBJ2-3, with a possible D match to TRBD1 (6 bases). The CDR3 extends over 16 amino acids. Trimming removed 0 bases at V and 0 bases at J, with 10 bases between. Germline assignment: CDR1 MNHEY and CDR2 SVGAGI. CDR3 bases: TGTGCCAGCAGTTACTCTCTCGACAGGAGCACAGATACGCAGTATTTT. It is translated as CASSYSLDRSTDTQYF.

The chain links TRBV30 to TRBJ1-2; D is undetermined. The CDR3 contains 12 residues. CDR1 GTSNPN and CDR2 SVGIG come from the germline V gene (reference sequence). Trimming took off 2 bases at V and 4 bases at J, with 8 bases between the two ends. The CDR3 region has the DNA TGTGCCTGGAGTTCCGGGGTCTATGGCTACACCTTC. The encoded protein is CAWSSGVYGYTF.

This clone was recorded once. The V call is TRBV28, the J call TRBJ1-5; 9 positions agree with TRBD1. The CDR3 extends over 15 amino acids. V shed 6 bases, J shed 3 bases, and the junction held 6 bases outside the gene matches. The germline CDR1 and CDR2 sequences are MDHEN and SYDVKM. The chain's CDR3 is CASRPGTGNNQPQHF. The DNA for the CDR3 is TGTGCCAGCAGGCCCGGGACAGGGAACAATCAGCCCCAGCATTTT.

The chain is built from TRBV5-1 and TRBJ1-2, with 11 bases lining up with TRBD1. CDR3 length: 16 amino acids. Germline CDR1 and CDR2: SGHRS and YFSETQ. Losses at the gene ends were 2 bases for V and 6 bases for J; bases not matched to a gene: 9. The CDR3 loop reads CASSFRGTGGRDGYTF. The CDR3 coding sequence is TGCGCCAGCAGCTTCAGGGGGACAGGGGGTAGAGATGGCTACACCTTC.

V and J are TRBV5-6 and TRBJ1-1; TRBD1 matches at 7 bases. Germline V gene lookup returns CDR1 SGHDT and CDR2 YYEEEE. The ends lost 4 bases at V and 1 base at J; junction bases unmatched: 7. The length of the CDR3 is 15 residues. The CDR3: CASSPLDRSNTEAFF. The CDR3, as DNA: TGTGCCAGCAGCCCGTTGGACAGGTCGAACACTGAAGCTTTCTTT.

The chain uses TRBV9 and TRBJ2-2; D is unresolved. Deletions cut 3 bases from V and 7 bases from J, with 7 bases between. This CDR3 contains 12 residues. Germline CDR1 SGDLS, CDR2 YYNGEE. The CDR3: CASSAAGGELFF. CDR3 DNA: TGTGCCAGCAGCGCCGCAGGCGGGGAGCTGTTTTTT.

The chain joins TRBV6-6 to TRBJ2-7, with D possibly TRBD2 on 6 matching bases. Germline V lookup: CDR1 MNHNY, CDR2 SVGAGI (reference sequence). Trimming stripped 0 bases from V and 12 bases from J, with 15 bases between. The CDR3 extends over 13 amino acids. The CDR3 DNA sequence: TGTGCCAGCAGTTACTCGGGTGGGACTCGGGGGTACTTC. Protein product: CASSYSGGTRGYF.